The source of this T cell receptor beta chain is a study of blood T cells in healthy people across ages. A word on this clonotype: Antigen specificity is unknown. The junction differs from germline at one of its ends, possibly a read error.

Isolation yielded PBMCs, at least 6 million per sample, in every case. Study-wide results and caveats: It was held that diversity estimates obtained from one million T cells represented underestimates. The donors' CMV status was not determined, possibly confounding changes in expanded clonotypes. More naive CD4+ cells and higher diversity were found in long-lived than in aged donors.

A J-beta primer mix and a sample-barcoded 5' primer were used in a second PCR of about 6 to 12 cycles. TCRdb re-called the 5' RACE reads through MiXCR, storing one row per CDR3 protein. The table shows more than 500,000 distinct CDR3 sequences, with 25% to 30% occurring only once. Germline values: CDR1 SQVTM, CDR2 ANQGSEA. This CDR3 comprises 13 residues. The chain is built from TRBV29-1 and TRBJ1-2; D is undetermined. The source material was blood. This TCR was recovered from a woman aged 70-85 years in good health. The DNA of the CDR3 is TGCAGCGTCTTAAACACAGAGCACTATGGCTACGCCTTC. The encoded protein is CSVLNTEHYGYAF.